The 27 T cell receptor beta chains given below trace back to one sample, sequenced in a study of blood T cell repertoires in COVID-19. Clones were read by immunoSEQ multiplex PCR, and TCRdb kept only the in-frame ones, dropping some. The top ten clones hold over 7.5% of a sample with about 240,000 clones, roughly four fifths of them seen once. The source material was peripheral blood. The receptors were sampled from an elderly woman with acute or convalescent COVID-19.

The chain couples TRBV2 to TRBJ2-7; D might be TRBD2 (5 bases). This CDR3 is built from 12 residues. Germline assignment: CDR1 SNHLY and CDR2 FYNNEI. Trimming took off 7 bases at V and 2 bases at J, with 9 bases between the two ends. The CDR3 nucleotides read TGTGCCAGCAACGGGGAAACCTACGAGCAGTACTTC. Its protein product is CASNGETYEQYF.

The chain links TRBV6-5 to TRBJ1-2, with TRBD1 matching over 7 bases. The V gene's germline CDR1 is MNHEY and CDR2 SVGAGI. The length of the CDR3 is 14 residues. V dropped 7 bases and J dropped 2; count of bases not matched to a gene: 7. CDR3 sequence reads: CASNPTGLNYGYTF. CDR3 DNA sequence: TGTGCCAGCAACCCGACAGGGCTAAACTATGGCTACACCTTC.

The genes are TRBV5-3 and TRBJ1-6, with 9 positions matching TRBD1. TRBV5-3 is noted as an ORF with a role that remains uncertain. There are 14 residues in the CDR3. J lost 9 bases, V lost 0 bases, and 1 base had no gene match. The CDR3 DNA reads TGTGCCAGAAGCTTGGGGACAGGGGTTTCACCCCTCCACTTT. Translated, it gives CARSLGTGVSPLHF.

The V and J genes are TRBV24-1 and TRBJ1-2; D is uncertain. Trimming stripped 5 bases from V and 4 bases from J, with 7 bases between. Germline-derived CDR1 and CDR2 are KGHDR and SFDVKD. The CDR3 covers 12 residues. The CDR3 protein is CATSVGSYGYTF. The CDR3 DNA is TGTGCCACCAGTGTAGGGAGCTATGGCTACACCTTC.

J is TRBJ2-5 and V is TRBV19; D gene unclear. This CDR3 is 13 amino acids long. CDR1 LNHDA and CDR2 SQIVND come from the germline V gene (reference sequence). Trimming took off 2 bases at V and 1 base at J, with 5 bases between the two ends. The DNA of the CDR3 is TGTGCCAGTAGTATATCAGGCCAAGAGACCCAGTACTTC. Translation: CASSISGQETQYF. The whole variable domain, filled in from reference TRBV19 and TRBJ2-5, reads DGGITQSPKYLFRKEGQNVTLSCEQNLNHDAMYWYRQDPGQGLRLIYYSQIVNDFQKGDIAEGYSVSREKKESFPLTVTSAQKNPTAFYLCASSISGQETQYFGPGTRLLVL.

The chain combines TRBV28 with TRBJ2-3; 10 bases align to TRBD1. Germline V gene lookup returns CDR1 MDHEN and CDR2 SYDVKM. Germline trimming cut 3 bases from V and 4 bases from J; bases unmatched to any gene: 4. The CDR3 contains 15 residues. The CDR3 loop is CASSLGDRGPDTQYF. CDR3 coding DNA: TGTGCCAGCAGTTTGGGGGACAGGGGCCCAGATACGCAGTATTTT.

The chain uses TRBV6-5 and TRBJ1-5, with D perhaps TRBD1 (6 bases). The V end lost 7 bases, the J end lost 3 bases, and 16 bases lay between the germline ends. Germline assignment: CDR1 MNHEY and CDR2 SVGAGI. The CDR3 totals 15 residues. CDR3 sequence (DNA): TGTGCCAGCACCGCGCAGGGGACCCTCAATCAGCCCCAGCATTTT. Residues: CASTAQGTLNQPQHF.

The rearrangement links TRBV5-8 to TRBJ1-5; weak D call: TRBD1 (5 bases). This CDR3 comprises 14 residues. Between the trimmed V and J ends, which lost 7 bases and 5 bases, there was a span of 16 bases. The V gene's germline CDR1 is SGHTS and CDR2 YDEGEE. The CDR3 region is CASGIGGMYQPQHF. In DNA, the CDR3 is TGTGCCAGCGGGATCGGGGGGATGTATCAGCCCCAGCATTTT.

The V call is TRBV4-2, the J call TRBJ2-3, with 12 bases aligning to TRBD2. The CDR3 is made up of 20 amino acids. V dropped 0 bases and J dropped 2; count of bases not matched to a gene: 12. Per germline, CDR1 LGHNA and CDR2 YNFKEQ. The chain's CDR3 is CASSQDPETSGGRNTDTQYF. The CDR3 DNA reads TGTGCCAGCAGCCAAGACCCCGAGACTAGCGGGGGCCGGAACACAGATACGCAGTATTTT.

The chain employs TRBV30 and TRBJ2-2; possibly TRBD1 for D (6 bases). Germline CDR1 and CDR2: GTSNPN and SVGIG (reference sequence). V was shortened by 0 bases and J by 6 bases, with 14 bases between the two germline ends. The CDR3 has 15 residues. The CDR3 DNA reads TGTGCCTGGAGTGTGCAGGGGCCGCGGGCCGGGGAGCTGTTTTTT. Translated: CAWSVQGPRAGELFF.

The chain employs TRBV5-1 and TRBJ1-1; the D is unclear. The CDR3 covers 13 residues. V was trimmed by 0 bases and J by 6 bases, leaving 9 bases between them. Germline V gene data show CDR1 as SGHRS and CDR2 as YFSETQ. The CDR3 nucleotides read TGCGCCAGCAGCTTGGCCTCACTCGCTGAAGCTTTCTTT. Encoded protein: CASSLASLAEAFF.

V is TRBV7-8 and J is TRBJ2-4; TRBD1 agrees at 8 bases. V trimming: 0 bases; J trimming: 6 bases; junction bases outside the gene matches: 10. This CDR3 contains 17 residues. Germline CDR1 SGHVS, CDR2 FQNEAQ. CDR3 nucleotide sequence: TGTGCCAGCAGCTTAGCCACAGCAGGGGGCCGAGGAAACATTCAGTACTTC. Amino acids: CASSLATAGGRGNIQYF.

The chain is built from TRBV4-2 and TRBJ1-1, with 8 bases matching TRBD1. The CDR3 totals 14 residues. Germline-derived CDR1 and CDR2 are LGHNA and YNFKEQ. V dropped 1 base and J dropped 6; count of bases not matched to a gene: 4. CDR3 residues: CASSQGQGRAEAFF. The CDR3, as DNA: TGTGCCAGCAGCCAAGGACAGGGGAGGGCTGAAGCTTTCTTT.

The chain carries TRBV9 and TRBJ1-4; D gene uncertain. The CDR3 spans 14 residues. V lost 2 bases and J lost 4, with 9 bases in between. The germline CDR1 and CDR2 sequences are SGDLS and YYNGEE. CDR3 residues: CASSVAPVNEKLFF. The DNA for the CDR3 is TGTGCCAGCAGCGTCGCACCAGTTAATGAAAAACTGTTTTTT.

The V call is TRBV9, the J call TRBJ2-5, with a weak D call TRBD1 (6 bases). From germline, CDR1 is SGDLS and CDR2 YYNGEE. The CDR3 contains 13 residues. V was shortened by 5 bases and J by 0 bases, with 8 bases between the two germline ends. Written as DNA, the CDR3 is TGTGCCAGCAGTCGGGACAACCAAGAGACCCAGTACTTC. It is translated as CASSRDNQETQYF.

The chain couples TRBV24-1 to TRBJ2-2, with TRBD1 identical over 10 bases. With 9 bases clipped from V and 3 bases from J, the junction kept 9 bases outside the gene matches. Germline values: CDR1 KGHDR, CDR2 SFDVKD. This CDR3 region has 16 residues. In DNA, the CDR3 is TGTGCCACCTCCTGGGGGGGACAGGGGTACACCGGGGAGCTGTTTTTT. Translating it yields CATSWGGQGYTGELFF.

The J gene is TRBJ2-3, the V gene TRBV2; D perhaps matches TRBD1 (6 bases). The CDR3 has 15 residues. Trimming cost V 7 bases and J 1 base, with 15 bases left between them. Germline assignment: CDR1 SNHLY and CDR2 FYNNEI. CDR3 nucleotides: TGTGCCAGCATGGGCAGGGGCAGTGGCACAGATACGCAGTATTTT. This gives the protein CASMGRGSGTDTQYF. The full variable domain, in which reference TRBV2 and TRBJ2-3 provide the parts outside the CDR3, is EPEVTQTPSHQVTQMGQEVILRCVPISNHLYFYWYRQILGQKVEFLVSFYNNEISEKSEIFDDQFSVERPDGSNFTLKIRSTKLEDSAMYFCASMGRGSGTDTQYFGPGTRLTVL.

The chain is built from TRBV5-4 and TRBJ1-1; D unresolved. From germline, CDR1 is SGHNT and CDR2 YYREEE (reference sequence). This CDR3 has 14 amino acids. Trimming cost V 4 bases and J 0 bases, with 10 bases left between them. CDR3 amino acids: CASSKDSLNTEAFF. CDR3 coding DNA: TGTGCCAGCAGCAAAGACTCTTTGAACACTGAAGCTTTCTTT.

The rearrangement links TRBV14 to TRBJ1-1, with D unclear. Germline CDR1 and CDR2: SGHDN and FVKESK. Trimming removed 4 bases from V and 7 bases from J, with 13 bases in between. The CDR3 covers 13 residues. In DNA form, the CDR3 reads TGTGCCAGCAGCCGTTCGGTATTGAATGAAGCTTTCTTT. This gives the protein CASSRSVLNEAFF.

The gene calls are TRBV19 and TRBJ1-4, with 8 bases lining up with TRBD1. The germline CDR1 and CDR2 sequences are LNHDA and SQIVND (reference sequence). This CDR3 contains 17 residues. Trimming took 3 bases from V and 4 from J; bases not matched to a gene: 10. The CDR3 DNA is TGTGCCAGTAGTATGCGACAGGGGCTCTCCGGTAATGAAAAACTGTTTTTT. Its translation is CASSMRQGLSGNEKLFF.

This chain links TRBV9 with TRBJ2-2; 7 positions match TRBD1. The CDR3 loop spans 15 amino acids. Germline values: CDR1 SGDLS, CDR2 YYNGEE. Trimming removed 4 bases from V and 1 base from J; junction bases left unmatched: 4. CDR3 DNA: TGTGCCAGCAGCCCCCGACAGGGGAACACCGGGGAGCTGTTTTTT. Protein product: CASSPRQGNTGELFF.

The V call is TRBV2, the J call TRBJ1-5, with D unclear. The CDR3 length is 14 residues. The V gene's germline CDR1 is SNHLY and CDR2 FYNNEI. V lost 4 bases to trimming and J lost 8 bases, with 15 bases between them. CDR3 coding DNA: TGTGCCAGCAGTGTGATACTTACCGGGGAGCCCCAGCATTTT. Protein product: CASSVILTGEPQHF.

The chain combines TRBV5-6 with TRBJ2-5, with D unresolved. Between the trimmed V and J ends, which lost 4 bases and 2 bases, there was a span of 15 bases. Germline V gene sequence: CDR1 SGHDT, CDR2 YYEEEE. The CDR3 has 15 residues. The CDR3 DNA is TGTGCCAGCAGCCCTACCTTGCGGAGACAAGAGACCCAGTACTTC. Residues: CASSPTLRRQETQYF.

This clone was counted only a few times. CDR3: CASSRQLTDTQYF. DNA of the CDR3: TGTGCCAGCAGCAGACAGCTCACAGATACGCAGTATTTT. V and J are TRBV11-1 and TRBJ2-3; D is perhaps TRBD1 (5 bases). Deletions cut 5 bases from V and 2 bases from J, with 8 bases between. CDR1 SGHAT and CDR2 FQDESV come from the germline V gene (reference sequence). CDR3 length: 13 residues.

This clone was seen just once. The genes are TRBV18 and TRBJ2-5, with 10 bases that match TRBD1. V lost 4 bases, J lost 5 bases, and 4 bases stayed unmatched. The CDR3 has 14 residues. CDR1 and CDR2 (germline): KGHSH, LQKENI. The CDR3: CASSRDRGGETQYF. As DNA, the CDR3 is TGTGCCAGCTCACGGGACAGGGGAGGTGAGACCCAGTACTTC. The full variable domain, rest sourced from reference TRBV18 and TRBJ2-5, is NAGVMQNPRHLVRRRGQEARLRCSPMKGHSHVYWYRQLPEEGLKFMVYLQKENIIDESGMPKERFSAEFPKEGPSILRIQQVVRGDSAAYFCASSRDRGGETQYFGPGTRLLVL.

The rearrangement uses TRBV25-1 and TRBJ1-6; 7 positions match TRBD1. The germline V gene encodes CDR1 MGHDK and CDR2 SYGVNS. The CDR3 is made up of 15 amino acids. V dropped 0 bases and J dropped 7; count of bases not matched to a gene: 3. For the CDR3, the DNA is TGTGCCAGCAGTGAATATGAGACAGGGAATTCACCCCTCCACTTT. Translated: CASSEYETGNSPLHF.

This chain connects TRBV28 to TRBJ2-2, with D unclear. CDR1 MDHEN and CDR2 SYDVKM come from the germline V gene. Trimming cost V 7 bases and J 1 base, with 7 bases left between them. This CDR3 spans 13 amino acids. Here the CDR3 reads CASNEQNTGELFF. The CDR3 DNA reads TGTGCCAGCAACGAACAGAACACCGGGGAGCTGTTTTTT.